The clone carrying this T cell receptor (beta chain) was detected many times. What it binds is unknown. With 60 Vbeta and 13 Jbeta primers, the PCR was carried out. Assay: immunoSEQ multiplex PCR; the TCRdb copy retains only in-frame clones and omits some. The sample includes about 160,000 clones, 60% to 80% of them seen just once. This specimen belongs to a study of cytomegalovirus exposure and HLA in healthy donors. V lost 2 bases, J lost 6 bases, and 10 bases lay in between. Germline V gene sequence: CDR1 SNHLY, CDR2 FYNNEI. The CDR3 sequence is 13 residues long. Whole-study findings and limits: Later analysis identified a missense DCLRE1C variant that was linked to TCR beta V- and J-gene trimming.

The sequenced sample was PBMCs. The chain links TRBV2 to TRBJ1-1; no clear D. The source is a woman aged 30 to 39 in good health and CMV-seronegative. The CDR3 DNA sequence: TGTGCCAGCAGTGAATCCGGGTTTTCTGAAGCTTTCTTT. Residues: CASSESGFSEAFF.